This T cell receptor (beta chain) was found in a study of cytomegalovirus exposure and HLA in healthy donors. Researchers ran the PCR with 60 Vbeta and 13 Jbeta primers. Sequencing used immunoSEQ multiplex PCR; TCRdb keeps in-frame clones, though not all of them. The profile shows 150,000 to 200,000 clones, roughly 78% of them singletons. The sequenced sample was PBMCs. This sequence was found in a boy aged 5-17 years in good health and CMV-seronegative.

Written as DNA, the CDR3 is TGTGCCATCATGGGGGGGCCGGGCACTGAAGCTTTCTTT. Its protein is CAIMGGPGTEAFF. This chain connects TRBV10-3 to TRBJ1-1, with a possible D match to TRBD1 (6 bases). V was pared by 7 bases and J by 4 bases, with 13 bases between. The CDR3 is 13 amino acids. Germline CDR1 ENHRY, CDR2 SYGVKD.